The source of this T cell receptor (beta chain) is a study of OX40 agonist ivuxolimab in advanced cancers. Overall study: Ivuxolimab, an antibody acting as an agonist of OX40 (CD134), was used to treat patients. Study observations and caveats: The study observed clonal expansion of CD4+ and CD8+ blood T cells by week 6 at 0.1 to 3.0 mg/kg.

Some clones are missing from TCRdb's copy, which holds only in-frame ones; the method was immunoSEQ multiplex PCR. The sample lists tens of thousands of clones, roughly four fifths occurring once. This clone appeared a few times. Its antigen is not identified. Samples were taken at baseline and on day 1 of cycles 4 and 7. Trimming removed 0 bases at V and 5 bases at J, with 11 bases between. The CDR3 runs to 15 residues. The germline V gene has CDR1 SNHLY and CDR2 FYNNEI. The sequenced sample was CD4+ or CD8+ T cells sorted from blood, obtained in a trial of the OX40 agonist ivuxolimab. The receptor was isolated from an adult with an advanced solid tumor such as melanoma, head and neck, liver or kidney cancer. The chain is built from TRBV2 and TRBJ1-5; D is uncertain. CDR3 amino acids: CASSEAAARYQPQHF. CDR3 bases: TGTGCCAGCAGTGAAGCGGCAGCGAGGTATCAGCCCCAGCATTTT.